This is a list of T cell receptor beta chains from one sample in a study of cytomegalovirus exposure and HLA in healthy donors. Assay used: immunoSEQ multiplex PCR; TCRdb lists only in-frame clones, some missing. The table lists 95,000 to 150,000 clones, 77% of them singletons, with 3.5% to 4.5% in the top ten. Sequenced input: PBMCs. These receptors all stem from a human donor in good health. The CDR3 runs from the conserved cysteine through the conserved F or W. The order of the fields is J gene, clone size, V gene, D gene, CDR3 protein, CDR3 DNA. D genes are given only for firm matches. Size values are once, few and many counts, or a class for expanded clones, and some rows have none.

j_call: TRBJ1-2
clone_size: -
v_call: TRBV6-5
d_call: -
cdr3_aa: CASSYGQRGGYTF
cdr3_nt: TGTGCCAGCAGCTACGGACAGCGAGGTGGCTACACCTTC

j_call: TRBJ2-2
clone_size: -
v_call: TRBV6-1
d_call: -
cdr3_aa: CASIGSPPNTGELFF
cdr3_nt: TGTGCCAGCATCGGGAGCCCCCCGAACACCGGGGAGCTGTTTTTT

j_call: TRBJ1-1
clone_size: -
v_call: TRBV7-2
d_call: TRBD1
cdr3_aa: CASSLFGQGGTEAFF
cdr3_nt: TGTGCCAGCAGCTTGTTCGGACAGGGCGGCACTGAAGCTTTCTTT

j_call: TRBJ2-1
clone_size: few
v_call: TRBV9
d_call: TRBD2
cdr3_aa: CASSPGLAYYNKQFF
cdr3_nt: TGTGCCAGCAGTCCGGGACTAGCGTACTACAATAAGCAGTTCTTC

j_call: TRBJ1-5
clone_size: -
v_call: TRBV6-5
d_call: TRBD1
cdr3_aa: CASSIGRGSNQPQHF
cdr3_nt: TGTGCCAGCAGTATAGGCAGGGGGAGCAATCAGCCCCAGCATTTT

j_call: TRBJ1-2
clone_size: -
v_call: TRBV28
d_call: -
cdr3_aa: CASSSLFQGYYGYTF
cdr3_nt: TGTGCCAGCAGTTCCCTTTTCCAGGGGTACTATGGCTACACCTTC

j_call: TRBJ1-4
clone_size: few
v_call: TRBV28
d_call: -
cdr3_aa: CASSWAGGVFF
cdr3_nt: TGTGCCAGCAGTTGGGCAGGCGGGGTGTTTTTT

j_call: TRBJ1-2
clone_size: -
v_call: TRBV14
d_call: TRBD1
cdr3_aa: CASSLPGQGAFGYTF
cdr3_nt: TGTGCCAGCAGCTTACCGGGACAGGGGGCGTTTGGCTACACCTTC

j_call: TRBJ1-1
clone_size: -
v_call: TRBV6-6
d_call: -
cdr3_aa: CASRRGTEAFF
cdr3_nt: TGTGCCAGCAGGAGGGGGACTGAAGCTTTCTTT

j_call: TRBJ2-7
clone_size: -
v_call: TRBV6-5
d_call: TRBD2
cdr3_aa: CASSYSMGLAGEQYF
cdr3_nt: TGTGCCAGCAGTTACTCTATGGGACTAGCGGGAGAGCAGTACTTC

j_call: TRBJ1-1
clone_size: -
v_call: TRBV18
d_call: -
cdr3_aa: CASSPPEKNTEAFF
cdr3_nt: TGTGCCAGCTCACCACCGGAGAAGAACACTGAAGCTTTCTTT

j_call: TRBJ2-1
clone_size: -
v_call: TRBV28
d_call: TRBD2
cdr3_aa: CASSLILPETSGLSSYNEQFF
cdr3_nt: TGTGCCAGCAGTTTAATCTTGCCGGAGACTAGCGGTTTGAGCTCCTACAATGAGCAGTTCTTC

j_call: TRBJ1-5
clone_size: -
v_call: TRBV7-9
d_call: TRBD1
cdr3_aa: CASSPGQGNNQPQHF
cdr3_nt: TGTGCCAGCAGCCCGGGACAGGGGAACAATCAGCCCCAGCATTTT

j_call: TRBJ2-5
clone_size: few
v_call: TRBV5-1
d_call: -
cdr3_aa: CASSLGLGNRRETQYF
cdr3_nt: TGCGCCAGCAGCTTGGGGCTGGGAAACAGGCGAGAGACCCAGTACTTC

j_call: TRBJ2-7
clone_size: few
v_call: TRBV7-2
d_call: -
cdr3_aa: CASSATGHPYEQYF
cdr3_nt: TGTGCCAGCAGCGCCACAGGGCATCCCTACGAGCAGTACTTC

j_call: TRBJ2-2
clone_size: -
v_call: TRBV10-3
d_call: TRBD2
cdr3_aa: CAIGSGRNGELFF
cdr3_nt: TGTGCCATCGGGAGCGGGAGAAACGGGGAGCTGTTTTTT

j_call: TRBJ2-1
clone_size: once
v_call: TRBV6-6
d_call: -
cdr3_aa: CASSPREEQFF
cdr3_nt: TGTGCCAGCAGCCCCCGGGAGGAGCAGTTCTTC

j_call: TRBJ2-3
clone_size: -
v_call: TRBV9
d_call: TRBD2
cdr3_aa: CASSLSGRGTDTQYF
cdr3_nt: TGTGCCAGCAGCCTGAGCGGGAGAGGGACAGATACGCAGTATTTT

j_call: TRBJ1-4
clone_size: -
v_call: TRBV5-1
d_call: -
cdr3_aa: CASTPGPNEKLFF
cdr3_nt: TGCGCCAGCACACCGGGTCCTAATGAAAAACTGTTTTTT

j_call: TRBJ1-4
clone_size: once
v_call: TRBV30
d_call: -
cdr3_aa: CAWKGGGASEKLFF
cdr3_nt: TGTGCCTGGAAAGGCGGAGGGGCGAGTGAAAAACTGTTTTTT

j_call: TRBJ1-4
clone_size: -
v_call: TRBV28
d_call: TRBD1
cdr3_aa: CASSLSEAGTGNEKLFF
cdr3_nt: TGTGCCAGCAGTTTATCGGAGGCTGGGACAGGTAATGAAAAACTGTTTTTT

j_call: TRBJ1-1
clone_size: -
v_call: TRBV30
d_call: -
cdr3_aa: CAWTDSPNTEAFF
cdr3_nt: TGTGCCTGGACGGACAGTCCTAACACTGAAGCTTTCTTT

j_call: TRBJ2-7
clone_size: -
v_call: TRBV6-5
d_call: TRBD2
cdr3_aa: CASTRTSGYEQYF
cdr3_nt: TGTGCCAGCACCCGGACTAGCGGGTACGAGCAGTACTTC

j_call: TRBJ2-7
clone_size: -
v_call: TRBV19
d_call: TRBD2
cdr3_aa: CASSTSGSSYEQYF
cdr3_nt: TGTGCCAGTAGTACTAGCGGGAGCTCCTACGAGCAGTACTTC

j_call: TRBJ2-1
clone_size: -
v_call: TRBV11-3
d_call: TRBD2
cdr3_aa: CASSPGDLRGSWDEQFF
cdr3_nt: TGTGCCAGCAGCCCCGGGGATTTGCGCGGGAGTTGGGATGAGCAGTTCTTC

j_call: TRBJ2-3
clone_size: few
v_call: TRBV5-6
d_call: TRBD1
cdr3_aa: CASSRGQSTDTQYF
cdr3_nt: TGTGCCAGCAGCCGGGGACAGTCCACAGATACGCAGTATTTT

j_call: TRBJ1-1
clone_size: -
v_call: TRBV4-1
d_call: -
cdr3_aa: CASSQLTGQNTEAFF
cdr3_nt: TGCGCCAGCAGCCAATTAACAGGACAGAACACTGAAGCTTTCTTT

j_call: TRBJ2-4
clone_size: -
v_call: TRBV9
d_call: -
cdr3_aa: CASSVGGTKNIQYF
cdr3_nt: TGTGCCAGCAGCGTCGGCGGGACTAAAAACATTCAGTACTTC

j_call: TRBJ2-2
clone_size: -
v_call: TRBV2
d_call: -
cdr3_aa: CASRQRTTNTGELFF
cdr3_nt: TGTGCCAGCAGGCAGAGGACTACGAACACCGGGGAGCTGTTTTTT

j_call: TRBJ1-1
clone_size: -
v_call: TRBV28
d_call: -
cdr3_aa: CASIRESTEAFF
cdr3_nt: TGTGCCAGCATCAGGGAATCCACTGAAGCTTTCTTT

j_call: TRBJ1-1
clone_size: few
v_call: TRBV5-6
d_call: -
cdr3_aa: CASSFDRMNTEAFF
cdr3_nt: TGTGCCAGCAGCTTTGACAGGATGAACACTGAAGCTTTCTTT

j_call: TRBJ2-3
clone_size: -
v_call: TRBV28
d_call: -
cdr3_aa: CASSLSPTSSTDTQYF
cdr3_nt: TGTGCCAGCAGTTTATCGCCTACTTCTAGCACAGATACGCAGTATTTT

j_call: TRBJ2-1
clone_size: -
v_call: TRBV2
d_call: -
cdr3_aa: CASSPLRSEQFF
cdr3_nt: TGTGCCAGCAGTCCTCTTAGGAGTGAGCAGTTCTTC

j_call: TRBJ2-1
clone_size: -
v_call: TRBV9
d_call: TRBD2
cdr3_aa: CASSSGLAGWEQFF
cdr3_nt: TGTGCCAGCAGCTCCGGACTAGCGGGATGGGAGCAGTTCTTC

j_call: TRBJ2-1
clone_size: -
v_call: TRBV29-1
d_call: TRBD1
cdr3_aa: CSARPGTGTRNEQFF
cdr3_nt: TGCAGCGCCCGTCCCGGGACAGGGACGAGGAATGAGCAGTTCTTC

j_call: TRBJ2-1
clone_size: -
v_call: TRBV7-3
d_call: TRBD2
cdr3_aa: CASSSYSGRRLYNEQFF
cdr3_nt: TGTGCCAGCAGCTCGTATAGCGGGAGAAGGTTGTACAATGAGCAGTTCTTC

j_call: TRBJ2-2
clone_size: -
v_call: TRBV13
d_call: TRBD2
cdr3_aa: CASSPGRVAGNTGELFF
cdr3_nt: TGTGCCAGCAGCCCTGGCCGGGTAGCGGGGAACACCGGGGAGCTGTTTTTT

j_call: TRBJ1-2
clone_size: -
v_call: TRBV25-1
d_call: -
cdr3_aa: CASSGQGYGYTF
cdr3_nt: TGTGCCAGCAGTGGGCAGGGCTATGGCTACACCTTC

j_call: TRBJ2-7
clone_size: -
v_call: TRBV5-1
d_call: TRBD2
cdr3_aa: CASSLGLAGGRYEQYF
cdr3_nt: TGCGCCAGCAGCTTAGGGCTAGCGGGAGGCAGGTACGAGCAGTACTTC

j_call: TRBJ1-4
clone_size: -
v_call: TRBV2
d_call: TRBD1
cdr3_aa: CASSENRGFRWSNEKLFF
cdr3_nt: TGTGCCAGCAGTGAAAACAGGGGTTTTCGGTGGTCTAATGAAAAACTGTTTTTT

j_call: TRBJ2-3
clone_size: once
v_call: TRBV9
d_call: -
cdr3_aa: CASSGASPTDTQYF
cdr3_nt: TGTGCCAGCAGCGGGGCCAGCCCCACAGATACGCAGTATTTT

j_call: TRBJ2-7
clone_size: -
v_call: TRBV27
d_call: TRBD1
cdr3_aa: CASTWGTGGYEQYF
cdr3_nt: TGTGCCAGCACCTGGGGGACAGGGGGTTACGAGCAGTACTTC

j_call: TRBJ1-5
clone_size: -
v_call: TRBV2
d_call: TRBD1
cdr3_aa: CASSEGDRGFNQPQHF
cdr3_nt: TGTGCCAGCAGTGAAGGGGACAGGGGGTTCAATCAGCCCCAGCATTTT

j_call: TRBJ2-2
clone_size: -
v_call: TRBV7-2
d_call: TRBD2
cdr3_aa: CASSLHGTSGSRTGELFF
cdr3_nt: TGTGCCAGCAGCCTGCATGGGACTAGCGGGAGTCGTACCGGGGAGCTGTTTTTT

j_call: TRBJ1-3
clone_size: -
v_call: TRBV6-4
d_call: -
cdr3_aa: CASSSGAGNTIYF
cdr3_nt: TGTGCCAGCTCGTCAGGGGCTGGAAACACCATATATTTT

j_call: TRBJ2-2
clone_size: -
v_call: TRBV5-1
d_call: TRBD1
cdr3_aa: CASSLQTGGGELFF
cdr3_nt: TGCGCCAGCAGCTTACAGACAGGGGGCGGGGAGCTGTTTTTT

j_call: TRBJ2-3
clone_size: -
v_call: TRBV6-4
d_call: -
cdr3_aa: CASSDGTSTDTQYF
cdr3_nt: TGTGCCAGCAGTGACGGGACTAGCACAGATACGCAGTATTTT

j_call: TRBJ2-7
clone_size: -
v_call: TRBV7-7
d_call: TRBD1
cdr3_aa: CASSLATGPYEQYF
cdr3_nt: TGTGCTAGCAGCTTAGCGACAGGGCCCTACGAGCAGTACTTC

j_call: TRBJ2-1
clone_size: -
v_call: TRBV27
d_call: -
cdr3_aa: CASRKGTSGLYNEQFF
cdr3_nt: TGTGCCAGCAGGAAGGGGACTTCCGGATTGTACAATGAGCAGTTCTTC

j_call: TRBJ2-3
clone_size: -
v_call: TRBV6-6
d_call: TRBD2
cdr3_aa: CASKGASGRAEDTQYF
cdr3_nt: TGTGCCAGCAAGGGGGCTAGCGGGAGGGCCGAAGATACGCAGTATTTT

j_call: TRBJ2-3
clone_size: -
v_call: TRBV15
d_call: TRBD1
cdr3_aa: CATSRDRSADTQYF
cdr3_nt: TGTGCCACCAGCAGGGACAGGTCCGCAGATACGCAGTATTTT

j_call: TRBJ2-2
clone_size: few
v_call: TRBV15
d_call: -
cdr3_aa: CATAQGASGELFF
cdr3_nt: TGTGCCACCGCACAGGGAGCGTCCGGGGAGCTGTTTTTT

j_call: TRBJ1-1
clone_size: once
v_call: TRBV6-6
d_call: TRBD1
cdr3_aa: CASIQDRGRVAFF
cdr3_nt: TGTGCCAGCATCCAGGACAGGGGGCGCGTCGCTTTCTTT

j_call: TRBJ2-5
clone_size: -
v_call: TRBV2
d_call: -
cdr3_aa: CASIVGETQYF
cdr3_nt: TGTGCCAGCATCGTCGGGGAGACCCAGTACTTC

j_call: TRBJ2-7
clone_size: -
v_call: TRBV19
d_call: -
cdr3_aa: CASSIDPGHGGEQYF
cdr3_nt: TGTGCCAGTAGTATAGATCCGGGCCACGGAGGCGAGCAGTACTTC

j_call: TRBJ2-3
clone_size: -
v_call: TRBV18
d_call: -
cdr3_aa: CASSPWTTGADTQYF
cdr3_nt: TGTGCCAGCTCACCATGGACCACCGGGGCAGATACGCAGTATTTT

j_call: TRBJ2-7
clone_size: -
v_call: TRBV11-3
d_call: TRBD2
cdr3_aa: CASSLAGGGEQYF
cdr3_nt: TGTGCCAGCAGCTTAGCGGGAGGCGGCGAGCAGTACTTC

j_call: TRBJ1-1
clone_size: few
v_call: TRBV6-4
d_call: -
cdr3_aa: CASNPTPTSGRAFF
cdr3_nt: TGTGCCAGCAACCCCACACCTACCTCTGGGAGAGCTTTCTTT